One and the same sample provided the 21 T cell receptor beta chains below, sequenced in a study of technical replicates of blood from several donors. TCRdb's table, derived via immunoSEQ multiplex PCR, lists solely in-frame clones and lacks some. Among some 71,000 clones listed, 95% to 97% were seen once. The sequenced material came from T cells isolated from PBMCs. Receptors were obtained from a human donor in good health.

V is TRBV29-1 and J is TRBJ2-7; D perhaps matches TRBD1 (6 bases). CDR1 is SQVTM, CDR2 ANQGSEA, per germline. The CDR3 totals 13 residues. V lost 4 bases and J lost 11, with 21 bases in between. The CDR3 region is CSVASGQTYEKYF. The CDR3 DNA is TGCAGCGTTGCATCGGGACAAACTTATGAAAAGTACTTC.

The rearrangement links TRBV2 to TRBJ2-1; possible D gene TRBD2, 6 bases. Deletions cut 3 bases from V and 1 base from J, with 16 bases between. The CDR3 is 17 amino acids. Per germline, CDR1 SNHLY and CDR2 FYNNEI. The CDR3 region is CASSEPKGLQSYNEQFF. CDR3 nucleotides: TGTGCCAGCAGTGAGCCAAAGGGACTTCAATCCTACAATGAGCAGTTCTTC.

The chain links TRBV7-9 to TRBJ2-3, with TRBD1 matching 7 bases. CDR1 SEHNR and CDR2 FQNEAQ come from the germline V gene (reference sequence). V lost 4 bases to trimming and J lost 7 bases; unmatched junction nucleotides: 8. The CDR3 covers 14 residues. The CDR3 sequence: CASSSQDRSNTQYF. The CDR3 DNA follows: TGTGCCAGCAGCTCCCAGGACAGGTCCAATACGCAGTATTTT.

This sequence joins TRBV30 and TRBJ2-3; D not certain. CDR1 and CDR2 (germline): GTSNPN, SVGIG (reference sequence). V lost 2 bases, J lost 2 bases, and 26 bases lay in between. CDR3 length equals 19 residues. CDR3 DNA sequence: TGTGCCTGGAGTTCCTTAGTATTCCATTCATCCACCTTCACAGATACGCAGTATTTT. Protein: CAWSSLVFHSSTFTDTQYF.

CDR3 sequence: CASSSRTGTNSGNTIYF. The CDR3 DNA follows: TGTGCCAGCAGCTCCCGGACAGGGACAAATTCTGGAAACACCATATATTTT. The rearrangement joins TRBV7-6 to TRBJ1-3; 8 nucleotides agree with TRBD1. The CDR3 loop spans 17 amino acids. V lost 4 bases to trimming and J lost 1 base; unmatched junction nucleotides: 9. Germline V gene lookup returns CDR1 SGHVS and CDR2 FNYEAQ.

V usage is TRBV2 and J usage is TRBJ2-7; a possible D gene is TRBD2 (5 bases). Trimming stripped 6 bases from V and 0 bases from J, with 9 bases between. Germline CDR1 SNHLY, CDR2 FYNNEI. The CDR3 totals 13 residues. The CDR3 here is CASRVDFSYEQYF. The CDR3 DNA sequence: TGTGCCAGCAGGGTGGACTTCTCCTACGAGCAGTACTTC.

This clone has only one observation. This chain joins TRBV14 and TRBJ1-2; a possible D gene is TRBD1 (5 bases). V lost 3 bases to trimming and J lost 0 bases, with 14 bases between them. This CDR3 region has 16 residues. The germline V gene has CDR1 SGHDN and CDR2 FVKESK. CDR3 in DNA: TGTGCCAGCAGCCACCGACAGCCCCTAGCTAACTATGGCTACACCTTC. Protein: CASSHRQPLANYGYTF.

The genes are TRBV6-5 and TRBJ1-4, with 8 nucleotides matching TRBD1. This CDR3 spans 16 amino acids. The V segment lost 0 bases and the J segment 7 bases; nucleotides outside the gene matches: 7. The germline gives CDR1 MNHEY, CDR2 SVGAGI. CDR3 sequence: CASSYSNQGAREKLFF. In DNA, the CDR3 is TGTGCCAGCAGTTACTCGAATCAGGGGGCGCGTGAAAAACTGTTTTTT.

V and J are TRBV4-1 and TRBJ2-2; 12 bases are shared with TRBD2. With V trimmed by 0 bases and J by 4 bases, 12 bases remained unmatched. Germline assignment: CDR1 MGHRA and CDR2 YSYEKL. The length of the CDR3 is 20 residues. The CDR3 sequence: CASSQDTILAGGLGTGELFF. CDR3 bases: TGCGCCAGCAGCCAAGATACTATTCTAGCGGGGGGGCTAGGCACCGGGGAGCTGTTTTTT.

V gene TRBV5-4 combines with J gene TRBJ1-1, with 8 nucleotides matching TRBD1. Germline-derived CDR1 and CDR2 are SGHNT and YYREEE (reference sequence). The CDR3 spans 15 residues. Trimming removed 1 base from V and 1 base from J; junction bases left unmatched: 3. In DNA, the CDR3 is TGTGCCAGCAGCTTGTCGACAGGGGAGAACACTGAAGCTTTCTTT. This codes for CASSLSTGENTEAFF.

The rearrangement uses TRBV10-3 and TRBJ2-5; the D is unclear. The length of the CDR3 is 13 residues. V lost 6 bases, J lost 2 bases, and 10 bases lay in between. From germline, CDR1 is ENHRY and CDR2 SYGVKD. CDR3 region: CAISVETQETQYF. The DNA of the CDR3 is TGTGCCATCAGCGTGGAGACTCAAGAGACCCAGTACTTC.

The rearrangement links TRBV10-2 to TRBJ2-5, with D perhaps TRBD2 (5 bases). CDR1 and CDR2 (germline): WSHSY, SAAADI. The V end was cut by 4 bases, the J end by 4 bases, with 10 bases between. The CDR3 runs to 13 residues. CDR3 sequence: CASSVGGRETQYF. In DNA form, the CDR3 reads TGCGCCAGCAGTGTGGGCGGGCGAGAGACCCAGTACTTC.

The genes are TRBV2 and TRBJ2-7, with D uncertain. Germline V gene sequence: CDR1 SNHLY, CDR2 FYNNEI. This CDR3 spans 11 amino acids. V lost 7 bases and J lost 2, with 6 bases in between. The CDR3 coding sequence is TGTGCCAGCACCCTAACCTACGAGCAGTACTTC. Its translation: CASTLTYEQYF.

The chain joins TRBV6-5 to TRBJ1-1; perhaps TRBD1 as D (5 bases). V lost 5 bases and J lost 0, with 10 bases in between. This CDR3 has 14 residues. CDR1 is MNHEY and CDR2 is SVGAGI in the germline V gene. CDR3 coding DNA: TGTGCCAGCAGTGGGTCGACAGTGAACACTGAAGCTTTCTTT. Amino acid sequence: CASSGSTVNTEAFF.

The chain's CDR3 is CSVVGYGYGYTF. CDR3 sequence (DNA): TGCAGCGTTGTCGGGTATGGCTATGGCTACACCTTC. This chain connects TRBV29-1 to TRBJ1-2; D remains ambiguous. There are 12 residues in the CDR3. V was cut by 4 bases and J by 4 bases, with 10 bases left in between. The germline V gene encodes CDR1 SQVTM and CDR2 ANQGSEA.

Written as DNA, the CDR3 is TGTGCCTGGAGGGGTCCAGGGTTGTACGAGCAGTACTTC. Translated: CAWRGPGLYEQYF. This chain uses TRBV30 with TRBJ2-7; D might be TRBD1 (5 bases). Germline V gene lookup returns CDR1 GTSNPN and CDR2 SVGIG (reference sequence). Trimming shortened V by 3 bases and J by 4 bases, and 13 bases separated the two germline ends. CDR3 length: 13 residues.

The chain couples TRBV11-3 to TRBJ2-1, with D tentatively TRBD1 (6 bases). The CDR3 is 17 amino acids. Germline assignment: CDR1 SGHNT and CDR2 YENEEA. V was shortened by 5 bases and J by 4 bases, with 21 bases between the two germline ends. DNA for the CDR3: TGTGCCAGCAGCCCTAATCTGGGGGCGAGCTATTACAATGAGCAGTTCTTC. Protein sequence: CASSPNLGASYYNEQFF.

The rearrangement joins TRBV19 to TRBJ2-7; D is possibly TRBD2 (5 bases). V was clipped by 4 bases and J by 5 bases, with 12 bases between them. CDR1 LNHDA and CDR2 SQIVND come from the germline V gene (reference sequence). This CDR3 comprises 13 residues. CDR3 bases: TGTGCCAGTAGTAGCCGGATTAGCGACGAGCAGTACTTC. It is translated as CASSSRISDEQYF.

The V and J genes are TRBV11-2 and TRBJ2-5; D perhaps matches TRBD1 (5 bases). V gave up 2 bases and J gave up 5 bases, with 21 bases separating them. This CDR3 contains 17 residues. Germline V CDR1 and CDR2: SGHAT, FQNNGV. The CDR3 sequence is CASSLKRTGKIPETQYF. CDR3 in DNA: TGTGCCAGCAGCTTAAAGCGAACAGGAAAGATTCCGGAGACCCAGTACTTC.

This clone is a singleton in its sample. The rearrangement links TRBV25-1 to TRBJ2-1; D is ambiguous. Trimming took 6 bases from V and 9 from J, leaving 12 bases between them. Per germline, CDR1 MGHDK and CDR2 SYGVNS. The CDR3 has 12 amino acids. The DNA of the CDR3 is TGTGCCAGCAGCCCGTTCTACGGTGAGCAGTTCTTC. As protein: CASSPFYGEQFF. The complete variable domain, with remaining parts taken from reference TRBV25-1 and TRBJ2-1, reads EADIYQTPRYLVIGTGKKITLECSQTMGHDKMYWYQQDPGMELHLIHYSYGVNSTEKGDLSSESTVSRIRTEHFPLTLESARPSHTSQYLCASSPFYGEQFFGPGTRLTVL.

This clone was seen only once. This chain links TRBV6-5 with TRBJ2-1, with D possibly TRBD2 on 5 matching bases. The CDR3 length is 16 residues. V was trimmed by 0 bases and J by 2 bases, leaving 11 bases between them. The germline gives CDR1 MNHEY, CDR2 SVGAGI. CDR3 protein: CASSYSASGAYNEQFF. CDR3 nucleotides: TGTGCCAGCAGTTACTCGGCGTCCGGGGCCTACAATGAGCAGTTCTTC.